This T cell receptor (beta chain) emerged from a study of cytomegalovirus exposure and HLA in healthy donors. A multiplex PCR was run with 60 Vbeta primers and 13 Jbeta primers. TCRdb's copy holds only in-frame clones and misses some; the assay was immunoSEQ multiplex PCR. There are around 200,000 clones in the sample; around 78% occur only once, and 1.9% lies in the top ten. Study-wide findings and caveats: What was likely a sequencing artifact was a cluster of highly shared sequence variants.

Remarks on this clone: Its specificity is not known.

With V trimmed by 8 bases and J by 8 bases, 8 bases remained unmatched. The germline gives CDR1 SGHTA, CDR2 FQGTGA. The CDR3 extends over 13 amino acids. The receptor comes from a young man in good health and CMV-seronegative. Sequenced material: PBMCs. The chain links TRBV7-3 to TRBJ2-1, with TRBD1 identical over 8 bases. CDR3 amino acids: CASGNSGGDEQFF. The CDR3 bases are TGTGCCAGCGGAAACTCAGGGGGCGATGAGCAGTTCTTC.